The 7 T cell receptor beta chains below all came from one sample that was sequenced in a study of T cell changes during pregnancy in multiple sclerosis. The data were produced by immunoSEQ multiplex PCR, yet TCRdb's version contains in-frame clones alone and is incomplete. The sample yields roughly 40,000 clones, 90% to 95% seen once. The specimen was CD8+ T cells from peripheral blood mononuclear cells, collected before pregnancy. Every receptor here comes from a female donor with multiple sclerosis, enrolled in a pregnancy study.

The chain uses TRBV29-1 and TRBJ1-2, with a weak D call TRBD1 (5 bases). Germline V CDR1 and CDR2: SQVTM, ANQGSEA. V lost 7 bases and J 3 bases, leaving 12 bases between the germline ends. This CDR3 is built from 12 residues. The CDR3 spells CSGQGLDYGYTF. The DNA for the CDR3 is TGCAGCGGTCAGGGTCTTGACTATGGCTACACCTTC.

The chain recombines TRBV29-1 with TRBJ2-4, with D uncertain. The germline CDR1 and CDR2 sequences are SQVTM and ANQGSEA. With 3 bases removed from V and 7 bases from J, the gap between germline ends came to 13 bases. The CDR3 consists of 13 residues. CDR3 in amino acids: CSVESGEANIQYF. Here the CDR3 DNA reads TGCAGCGTTGAGAGTGGAGAGGCGAACATTCAGTACTTC.

The CDR3 nucleotides read TGTGCCAGCAGCTTAGGTCTAGCGGGAGCGGGGAATGAGCAGTTCTTC. Translating it yields CASSLGLAGAGNEQFF. The chain uses TRBV13 and TRBJ2-1, with TRBD2 matching 10 bases. Germline assignment: CDR1 PRHDT and CDR2 FYEKMQ (reference sequence). This CDR3 spans 16 amino acids. J was trimmed by 7 bases and V by 0 bases; bases with no gene match: 6. Combining the CDR3 with reference TRBV13 and TRBJ2-1 gives the whole variable domain AAGVIQSPRHLIKEKRETATLKCYPIPRHDTVYWYQQGPGQDPQFLISFYEKMQSDKGSIPDRFSAQQFSDYHSELNMSSLELGDSALYFCASSLGLAGAGNEQFFGPGTRLTVL.

The chain uses TRBV4-2 and TRBJ1-1; the D is unclear. Germline V lookup: CDR1 LGHNA, CDR2 YNFKEQ. CDR3 length: 13 residues. V was pared by 0 bases and J by 7 bases, with 9 bases between. The CDR3 DNA reads as TGTGCCAGCAGCCAAGACGTGGCCCTTGAAGCTTTCTTT. It yields the protein CASSQDVALEAFF.

This clone showed up just once. V usage is TRBV16 and J usage is TRBJ1-4; 7 bases align to TRBD1. The trim removed 5 bases at V and 8 bases at J, leaving 8 bases unmatched. The CDR3 length is 14 residues. Germline CDR1 is KGHSY and CDR2 is FQNENV. The CDR3 spells CASSLGGVREKLFF. DNA for the CDR3: TGTGCCAGCAGCTTAGGGGGCGTGAGAGAAAAACTGTTTTTT.

The V gene is TRBV19, the J gene TRBJ2-3, with D uncertain. Trimming pared 5 bases from V and 6 bases from J, leaving 18 bases between. Germline V gene lookup returns CDR1 LNHDA and CDR2 SQIVND (reference sequence). The CDR3 covers 15 residues. The CDR3 DNA reads as TGTGCCAGTAGTTTGGTTACTTCTCTCATGGATACGCAGTATTTT. Residues: CASSLVTSLMDTQYF.

This rearrangement joins TRBV19 to TRBJ1-5; 9 bases are a match to TRBD1. The CDR3 length is 14 residues. The trim removed 6 bases at V and 6 bases at J, leaving 6 bases unmatched. CDR1 and CDR2 (germline): LNHDA, SQIVND (reference sequence). CDR3 bases: TGTGCCAGTAGGGGGACAGGGTGGGGTCAGCCCCAGCATTTT. Its translation: CASRGTGWGQPQHF.